Listed here are 24 T cell receptor beta chains from one sample, sequenced in a study of identical twins. TCRdb re-called the 5' RACE reads through MiXCR, storing one row per CDR3 protein. The data show hundreds of thousands of distinct CDR3 sequences, around 10% seen once. The sequenced sample consisted of memory (CD45RO+) T cells sorted from blood. The receptors here all came from a woman aged 18-30 years in good health.

This clonotype has at least ten counts. This chain connects TRBV6-4 to TRBJ2-3; D is possibly TRBD1 (5 bases). The germline V gene has CDR1 MRHNA and CDR2 SNTAGT. This CDR3 has 15 residues. Trimming removed 4 bases from V and 1 base from J, with 12 bases in between. The CDR3 coding sequence is TGTGCCAGCAGTGGGGGCGTAGGGGGCACAGATACGCAGTATTTT. Amino acid sequence: CASSGGVGGTDTQYF.

The chain couples TRBV11-1 to TRBJ2-3; 8 bases are shared with TRBD2. The germline CDR1 and CDR2 sequences are SGHAT and FQDESV (reference sequence). V lost 1 base, J lost 1 base, and 13 bases stayed unmatched. This CDR3 has 19 amino acids. This CDR3 is CASSLGGAGGRRGTDTQYF. The CDR3 DNA reads TGTGCCAGCAGCTTAGGCGGGGCGGGGGGCCGACGGGGCACAGATACGCAGTATTTT.

V is TRBV5-1 and J is TRBJ2-7; tentatively, D is TRBD1 or TRBD2 (6 bases each). V dropped 0 bases and J dropped 5 bases, with 12 bases sitting between them. The CDR3 sequence is 14 residues long. Germline CDR1 SGHRS, CDR2 YFSETQ. The CDR3 loop is CASSLGGAYHEQYF. CDR3 nucleotide sequence: TGCGCCAGCAGCTTGGGGGGGGCTTACCACGAGCAGTACTTC. Full variable domain (missing parts from reference TRBV5-1 and TRBJ2-7): KAGVTQTPRYLIKTRGQQVTLSCSPISGHRSVSWYQQTPGQGLQFLFEYFSETQRNKGNFPGRFSGRQFSNSRSEMNVSTLELGDSALYLCASSLGGAYHEQYFGPGTRLTVT.

The V and J genes are TRBV9 and TRBJ2-5; D is unresolved. Trimming removed 0 bases from V and 2 bases from J, with 8 bases in between. Germline CDR1 and CDR2: SGDLS and YYNGEE. The CDR3 covers 14 residues. CDR3 sequence: CASSVAAVQETQYF. CDR3 nucleotide sequence: TGTGCCAGCAGCGTAGCTGCGGTTCAAGAGACCCAGTACTTC.

This clonotype was detected ten times or more. The gene calls are TRBV7-2 and TRBJ2-7, with TRBD2 identical over 9 bases. Germline values: CDR1 SGHTA, CDR2 FQGNSA. Trimming removed 4 bases from V and 8 bases from J; junction bases left unmatched: 9. The CDR3 loop spans 14 amino acids. The CDR3 here is CASSSGAGGPQQYF. CDR3 nucleotide sequence: TGTGCCAGCAGCTCTGGCGCGGGAGGGCCTCAGCAGTACTTC.

This clonotype has a count of ten or more. The V gene is TRBV7-8, the J gene TRBJ1-1, with D possibly matching TRBD1 (6 bases). Germline CDR1 SGHVS, CDR2 FQNEAQ. This CDR3 is built from 12 residues. With 1 base removed from V and 10 bases from J, the gap between germline ends came to 10 bases. CDR3: CASSLVGGPAFF. CDR3 in DNA: TGTGCCAGCAGCTTAGTAGGGGGGCCAGCTTTCTTT.

In this sample, this clonotype turned up a few times. The chain combines TRBV7-9 with TRBJ1-1; D gene ambiguous. There are 15 residues in the CDR3. Germline lookup yields CDR1 SEHNR and CDR2 FQNEAQ (reference sequence). Trimming pared 0 bases from V and 0 bases from J, leaving 8 bases between. The CDR3 DNA is TGTGCCAGCAGCTTAGCTTCCAGTATGAACACTGAAGCTTTCTTT. Translation gives CASSLASSMNTEAFF.

Many counts were recorded for this clonotype. The chain combines TRBV28 with TRBJ2-7; unclear D gene. CDR3 length equals 14 residues. The ends were cut back, 4 bases at V and 2 bases at J, with 12 bases in the middle. The germline V gene has CDR1 MDHEN and CDR2 SYDVKM. CDR3 protein: CASSSLDVAYEQYF. The CDR3 DNA reads TGTGCCAGCAGTTCCCTCGACGTCGCCTACGAGCAGTACTTC.

This clonotype was counted ten times or more. The chain employs TRBV10-2 and TRBJ2-7; maybe TRBD1 (5 bases). The CDR3 extends over 12 amino acids. Trimming removed 5 bases from V and 6 bases from J, with 11 bases in between. Germline V lookup: CDR1 WSHSY, CDR2 SAAADI. CDR3: CASSSVGLEQYF. CDR3 DNA: TGCGCCAGCAGTTCCGTGGGGCTCGAGCAGTACTTC.

This clonotype turned up a few times. The chain links TRBV29-1 to TRBJ2-7, with a possible D match to TRBD1 (6 bases). Germline-derived CDR1 and CDR2 are SQVTM and ANQGSEA. V was trimmed by 4 bases and J by 3 bases, leaving 13 bases between them. This CDR3 spans 13 amino acids. The CDR3 bases are TGCAGCGTTGTCCCGCAGGGGCGCTACGAGCAGTACTTC. This translates into CSVVPQGRYEQYF.

This clonotype turned up a few times. The chain carries TRBV5-1 and TRBJ2-1, with a tentative D call TRBD1 (6 bases). The CDR3 has 15 amino acids. The V and J ends lost 4 bases and 4 bases respectively, with 15 bases between them. Germline V gene data show CDR1 as SGHRS and CDR2 as YFSETQ. CDR3 sequence (DNA): TGCGCCAGCAGCAGAACCCCAGGGGTATACAATGAGCAGTTCTTC. Its protein product is CASSRTPGVYNEQFF.

This clonotype was seen a few times. This chain joins TRBV5-8 and TRBJ2-7, with TRBD2 matching over 7 bases. The J segment lost 1 base and the V segment lost 6 bases, leaving 10 bases of the junction unmatched. Germline values: CDR1 SGHTS, CDR2 YDEGEE. The CDR3 is 15 amino acids. CDR3 DNA: TGTGCCAGCACCTTACTCCCGGGAGGTTCCTACGAGCAGTACTTC. Protein: CASTLLPGGSYEQYF.

This chain joins TRBV20-1 and TRBJ1-3, with 7 bases aligning to TRBD1. The V and J ends lost 4 bases and 0 bases, in that order; junction bases with no gene match: 3. Germline V lookup: CDR1 DFQATT, CDR2 SNEGSKA (reference sequence). The CDR3 is 14 amino acids. The CDR3 here is CSATTGSSGNTIYF. The CDR3 DNA follows: TGCAGTGCTACGACAGGGAGCTCTGGAAACACCATATATTTT.

The V call is TRBV20-1, the J call TRBJ2-3; TRBD1 might be the D (5 bases). The CDR3 has 13 residues. Trimming left V 6 bases short and J 5 bases short, with 15 bases between. In germline, CDR1 is DFQATT, CDR2 SNEGSKA (reference sequence). CDR3 nucleotides: TGCAGTGCCGGTCGGGTTAGGGGAGATACGCAGTATTTT. This codes for CSAGRVRGDTQYF.

A few counts support this clonotype. The V call is TRBV7-9, the J call TRBJ2-7; D unclear. Trimming cost V 7 bases and J 5 bases, with 15 bases left between them. The CDR3 is 13 amino acids. Germline values: CDR1 SEHNR, CDR2 FQNEAQ (reference sequence). CDR3 loop: CASKFAGTHEQYF. The CDR3, as DNA: TGTGCCAGCAAATTCGCCGGCACCCACGAGCAGTACTTC.

This sequence joins TRBV6-6 and TRBJ2-7; 8 positions agree with TRBD2. CDR1 is MNHNY, CDR2 SVGAGI, per germline (reference sequence). V shed 6 bases, J shed 6 bases, and the junction held 7 bases outside the gene matches. The length of the CDR3 is 13 residues. CDR3 sequence: CASRSGSGLEQYF. Written as DNA, the CDR3 is TGTGCCAGCAGGAGCGGGAGTGGTCTCGAGCAGTACTTC.

Only one count was recorded for this clonotype. V usage is TRBV5-8 and J usage is TRBJ1-2; possible D gene TRBD1, 5 bases. CDR1 SGHTS and CDR2 YDEGEE come from the germline V gene. This CDR3 comprises 14 residues. Trimming pared 4 bases from V and 6 bases from J, leaving 16 bases between. The CDR3 sequence is CASSLAGIPHGYTF. Written as DNA, the CDR3 is TGTGCCAGCAGCCTAGCAGGGATTCCTCATGGCTACACCTTC.

The chain joins TRBV5-1 to TRBJ2-1, with 10 bases lining up with TRBD1. V was pared by 4 bases and J by 6 bases, with 7 bases of the junction left unmatched. This CDR3 contains 15 residues. Germline V gene lookup returns CDR1 SGHRS and CDR2 YFSETQ. The CDR3 protein is CASSMGQGPPNEQFF. CDR3 sequence (DNA): TGCGCCAGCAGCATGGGACAGGGGCCGCCCAATGAGCAGTTCTTC. Combining the CDR3 with reference TRBV5-1 and TRBJ2-1 gives the whole variable domain KAGVTQTPRYLIKTRGQQVTLSCSPISGHRSVSWYQQTPGQGLQFLFEYFSETQRNKGNFPGRFSGRQFSNSRSEMNVSTLELGDSALYLCASSMGQGPPNEQFFGPGTRLTVL.

CDR3 sequence (DNA): TGTGCCAGCAGCTCTGACAGGAGCGGACAAGAGACCCAGTACTTC. This sequence encodes CASSSDRSGQETQYF. The gene calls are TRBV7-9 and TRBJ2-5; D might be TRBD1 (6 bases). Germline-derived CDR1 and CDR2 are SEHNR and FQNEAQ (reference sequence). This CDR3 spans 15 amino acids. V lost 4 bases and J 2 bases, leaving 14 bases between the germline ends.

The V call is TRBV9, the J call TRBJ2-2; possible D gene TRBD2, 6 bases. The CDR3 length is 16 residues. V shed 1 base and J shed 5 bases, with 15 bases lying between them. Germline CDR1 reads SGDLS; CDR2 reads YYNGEE. In DNA form, the CDR3 reads TGTGCCAGCAGCGTATGGGCAGCGGGTGGGACCGGGGAGCTGTTTTTT. Its protein product is CASSVWAAGGTGELFF.

The table lists this clonotype with many counts. The rearrangement uses TRBV12-3 or TRBV12-4 and TRBJ2-2; tentative D call: TRBD1 (6 bases). The CDR3 has 15 amino acids. V was trimmed by 1 base and J by 5 bases, leaving 11 bases between them. The CDR3 is CASSLGGQNTGELFF. Here the CDR3 DNA reads TGTGCCAGCAGTTTAGGAGGACAGAATACCGGGGAGCTGTTTTTT.

The chain has TRBV20-1 and TRBJ2-1; D may be TRBD1 or TRBD2 (5 bases each). V was pared by 3 bases and J by 6 bases, with 15 bases between. Germline V gene lookup returns CDR1 DFQATT and CDR2 SNEGSKA (reference sequence). The CDR3 contains 14 residues. CDR3 in DNA: TGCAGTGCTAGCCCCGGGACCAGCAGCAATGAGCAGTTCTTC. Its translation is CSASPGTSSNEQFF.

This chain joins TRBV20-1 and TRBJ2-1, with TRBD1 matching over 10 bases. V gave up 5 bases and J gave up 8 bases; unmatched junction bases: 9. In germline, CDR1 is DFQATT, CDR2 SNEGSKA (reference sequence). The CDR3 consists of 14 residues. The DNA for the CDR3 is TGCAGTGCTCCTCTGACAGGGGGCAGGGATGAGCAGTTCTTC. Residues: CSAPLTGGRDEQFF.

The chain couples TRBV6-2 or TRBV6-3 to TRBJ2-1; 10 positions agree with TRBD1. CDR3 size: 17 residues. Germline loops: CDR1 MNHEY, CDR2 SVGEGT. The junction had 12 bases not matched to a gene; V was cut back by 10 bases and J by 0 bases. DNA for the CDR3: TGTGCCACCTCAGGGACAGGGGCATCCAGCTCCTACAATGAGCAGTTCTTC. This sequence encodes CATSGTGASSSYNEQFF.